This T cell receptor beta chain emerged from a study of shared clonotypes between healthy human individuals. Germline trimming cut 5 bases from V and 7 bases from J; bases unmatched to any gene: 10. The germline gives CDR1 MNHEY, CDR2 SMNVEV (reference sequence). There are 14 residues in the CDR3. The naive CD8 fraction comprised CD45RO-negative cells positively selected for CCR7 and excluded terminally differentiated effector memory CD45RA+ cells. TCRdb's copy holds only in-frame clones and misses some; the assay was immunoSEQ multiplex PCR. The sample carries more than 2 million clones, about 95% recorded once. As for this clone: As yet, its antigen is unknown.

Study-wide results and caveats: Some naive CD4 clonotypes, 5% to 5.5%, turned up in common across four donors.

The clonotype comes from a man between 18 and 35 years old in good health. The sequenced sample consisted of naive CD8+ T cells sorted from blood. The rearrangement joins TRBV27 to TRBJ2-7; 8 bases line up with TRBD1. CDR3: CASSVTGATGEQYF. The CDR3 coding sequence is TGTGCCAGCAGTGTGACAGGGGCCACGGGGGAGCAGTACTTC.